This T cell receptor beta chain was captured by sequencing in a study of T cell responses to AZD1222 COVID-19 vaccine. This CDR3 comprises 14 residues. The trim removed 4 bases at V and 6 bases at J, leaving 5 bases unmatched. CDR1 is SGHTA and CDR2 is FQGNSA in the germline V gene. Study-level points and caveats: Across the whole spike, CD4 TCRs peaked at regions 160-218 and 743-854. The repertoires were collected only after the peak T cell response. When two AZD1222 doses had been given, Spike-specific TCR breadth and depth rose.

Comment on this clone: Its cognate antigen is unknown.

Method: immunoSEQ multiplex PCR; TCRdb's copy keeps in-frame clones and lacks some. Of around 120,000 clones in the sample, 90% to 95% were seen once. Second-dose intervals near 4 or 12 weeks were combined. The gene calls are TRBV7-2 and TRBJ2-7; TRBD2 agrees at 11 bases. This TCR derives from an adult who received the AZD1222 COVID-19 vaccine. Here the sequenced sample was peripheral blood, taken 28 days after the second AZD1222 dose. CDR3 in DNA: TGTGCCAGCAGCTCCGCCGGGACTAGCGGCGAGCAGTACTTC. The encoded protein is CASSSAGTSGEQYF. Drawing the rest from reference TRBV7-2 and TRBJ2-7, the complete variable domain is GAGVSQSPSNKVTEKGKDVELRCDPISGHTALYWYRQSLGQGLEFLIYFQGNSAPDKSGLPSDRFSAERTGGSVSTLTIQRTQQEDSAVYLCASSSAGTSGEQYFGPGTRLTVT.